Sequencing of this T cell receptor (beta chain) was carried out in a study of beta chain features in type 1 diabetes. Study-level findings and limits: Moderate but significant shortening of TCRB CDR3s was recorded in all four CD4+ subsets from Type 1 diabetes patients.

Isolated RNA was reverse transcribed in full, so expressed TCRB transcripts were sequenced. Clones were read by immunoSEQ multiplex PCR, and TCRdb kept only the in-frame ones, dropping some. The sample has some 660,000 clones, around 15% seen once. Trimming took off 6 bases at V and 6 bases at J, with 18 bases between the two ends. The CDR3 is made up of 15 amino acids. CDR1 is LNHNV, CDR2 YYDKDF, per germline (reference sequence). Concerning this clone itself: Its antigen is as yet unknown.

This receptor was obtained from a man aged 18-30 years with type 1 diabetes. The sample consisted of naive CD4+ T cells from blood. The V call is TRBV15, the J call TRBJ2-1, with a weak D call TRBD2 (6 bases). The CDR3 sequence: CATRYSLLASNEQFF. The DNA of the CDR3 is TGTGCCACCAGGTACTCATTACTAGCCAGCAATGAGCAGTTCTTC.